This T cell receptor (beta chain) came from a study of T cell responses to AZD1222 COVID-19 vaccine. Whole-study results and caveats: A mostly white British donor set with more females was recruited, and clonal diversity was possibly underestimated. Regions 160-218 and 743-854 held dominance among vaccine-associated CD4 TCRs, which spanned spike. Spike-specific TCR repertoires showed rising breadth and depth after two AZD1222 doses. Just a handful of people given AZD1222 tested seropositive at baseline.

Sequenced by immunoSEQ multiplex PCR; TCRdb stores in-frame clones only, minus some. The sample consists of 150,000 or so clones, 88% of them appearing once. With regard to this clone: Its antigen is unknown.

Germline V CDR1 and CDR2: LNHDA, SQIVND (reference sequence). CDR3 size: 14 residues. The junction had 10 bases not matched to a gene; V was cut back by 7 bases and J by 7 bases. V gene TRBV19 combines with J gene TRBJ1-1; 9 nucleotides agree with TRBD1. The starting material was peripheral blood, obtained on day 0 of AZD1222 vaccination. The origin of this receptor is an adult in good health. The CDR3: CASKRTGEGGEAFF. In DNA form, the CDR3 reads TGTGCCAGTAAGAGGACAGGGGAAGGGGGTGAAGCTTTCTTT.